These 24 T cell receptor beta chains were sequenced from one sample in a study of cytomegalovirus exposure and HLA in healthy donors. The PCR ran on 60 Vbeta and 13 Jbeta primers. Assay: immunoSEQ multiplex PCR; the TCRdb copy retains only in-frame clones and omits some. Here the sample spans some 130,000 clones, roughly 80% being singletons. Specimen: PBMCs. The origin of the receptors is a woman aged 50 to 60 in good health and CMV-seropositive.

The rearrangement joins TRBV29-1 to TRBJ2-5, with D hard to call. V shed 5 bases and J shed 2 bases, with 15 bases lying between them. This CDR3 spans 14 amino acids. CDR1 is SQVTM, CDR2 ANQGSEA, per germline. CDR3 coding DNA: TGCAGCGTTACACCTTCGGCGGCACAAGAGACCCAGTACTTC. It specifies CSVTPSAAQETQYF.

The gene calls are TRBV28 and TRBJ1-1; TRBD1 matches 9 bases. Germline V gene sequence: CDR1 MDHEN, CDR2 SYDVKM. Trimming at V came to 3 bases and at J to 3 bases, leaving 11 bases not matched to a gene. CDR3 length: 17 residues. Here the CDR3 reads CASSFQQGAVGHTEAFF. The CDR3 DNA sequence: TGTGCCAGCAGTTTTCAACAGGGGGCTGTGGGTCACACTGAAGCTTTCTTT.

The chain couples TRBV27 to TRBJ2-5; 10 nucleotides line up with TRBD2. Germline V gene lookup returns CDR1 MNHEY and CDR2 SMNVEV (reference sequence). The CDR3 totals 14 residues. V shed 3 bases, J shed 5 bases, and the junction held 3 bases outside the gene matches. The CDR3 loop reads CASSFGTSVETQYF. Here the CDR3 DNA reads TGTGCCAGCAGTTTTGGGACTAGCGTTGAGACCCAGTACTTC.

The chain combines TRBV5-4 with TRBJ1-2, with unresolved D. This CDR3 is built from 13 residues. V was cut by 3 bases and J by 2 bases, with 8 bases left in between. CDR1 and CDR2 from the germline V gene are SGHNT and YYREEE (reference sequence). The CDR3 DNA reads as TGTGCCAGCAGCTGCCAGGTCAACTATGGCTACACCTTC. Amino acid sequence: CASSCQVNYGYTF.

This chain uses TRBV27 with TRBJ2-7; 7 bases agree with TRBD2. Germline-derived CDR1 and CDR2 are MNHEY and SMNVEV (reference sequence). Trimming cost V 8 bases and J 4 bases; bases outside gene matches: 2. CDR3 length: 11 amino acids. The DNA for the CDR3 is TGTGCCAGCGGGAGGGTTTACGAGCAGTACTTC. Translating gives CASGRVYEQYF.

DNA for the CDR3: TGTGCCAGCAGCACTACTAGCGGGGAGTACCAAGAGACCCAGTACTTC. Amino acids: CASSTTSGEYQETQYF. The gene calls are TRBV27 and TRBJ2-5; the match to TRBD2 covers 10 bases. This CDR3 region has 16 residues. CDR1 is MNHEY, CDR2 SMNVEV, per germline (reference sequence). V gave up 6 bases and J gave up 0 bases; unmatched junction bases: 7.

The V gene is TRBV5-1, the J gene TRBJ2-7; possibly TRBD1 for D (5 bases). The V and J ends lost 4 bases and 2 bases respectively, with 13 bases between them. The CDR3 runs 14 residues. In germline, CDR1 is SGHRS, CDR2 YFSETQ. The CDR3 sequence: CASSPWTPPYEQYF. In DNA form, the CDR3 reads TGCGCCAGCAGCCCGTGGACACCACCCTACGAGCAGTACTTC.

The V call is TRBV12-5, the J call TRBJ2-7; 7 bases line up with TRBD1. J was trimmed by 3 bases and V by 3 bases; bases with no gene match: 8. Germline V lookup: CDR1 LGHNT, CDR2 FRNRAP. The CDR3 has 15 residues. The CDR3 loop reads CASGLAGTAFYEQYF. The CDR3, as DNA: TGTGCTAGTGGTTTAGCCGGGACAGCCTTCTACGAGCAGTACTTC.

V gene TRBV6-1 combines with J gene TRBJ2-1; 13 bases map to TRBD2. The CDR3 has 17 residues. Germline values: CDR1 MNHNS, CDR2 SASEGT. The V segment lost 2 bases and the J segment 6 bases; nucleotides outside the gene matches: 7. The CDR3 protein is CASSENGLAGVVNEQFF. The CDR3 DNA reads as TGTGCCAGCAGTGAAAACGGACTAGCGGGGGTCGTCAATGAGCAGTTCTTC.

This clone has more than one count but fewer than ten. The chain carries TRBV9 and TRBJ2-5; D might be TRBD2 (6 bases). The better agreement between TRBJ2-7 and the DNA end casts doubt on the J call. CDR1 is SGDLS and CDR2 is YYNGEE in the germline V gene. The CDR3 runs 15 residues. The CDR3 here is CASSVAGDPTYEQYF. CDR3 nucleotide sequence: TGTGCCAGCAGCGTAGCGGGGGATCCAACCTACGAGCAGTACTTC.

V usage is TRBV2 and J usage is TRBJ1-1, with 9 bases matching TRBD1. Germline V CDR1 and CDR2: SNHLY, FYNNEI. The CDR3 spans 13 residues. V lost 6 bases to trimming and J lost 4 bases; unmatched junction nucleotides: 3. CDR3 protein: CASRLDRGTEAFF. The CDR3 coding sequence is TGTGCCAGCAGGCTGGACAGGGGCACTGAAGCTTTCTTT.

This chain links TRBV4-3 with TRBJ2-7; tentative D call: TRBD2 (6 bases). V shed 0 bases and J shed 5 bases, with 17 bases lying between them. CDR3 length equals 16 residues. Germline loops: CDR1 LGHNA, CDR2 YSLEER. The CDR3 reads CASSQDLGTWGNEQYF. The CDR3 DNA reads as TGCGCCAGCAGCCAAGATCTAGGGACTTGGGGAAACGAGCAGTACTTC.

This chain uses TRBV13 with TRBJ2-7; maybe TRBD1 (7 bases). V was clipped by 5 bases and J by 1 base, with 15 bases between them. This CDR3 spans 15 amino acids. The V gene's germline CDR1 is PRHDT and CDR2 FYEKMQ (reference sequence). The CDR3 DNA reads TGTGCCAGCAGCCGCGCGGGACAGTTGTCCTACGAGCAGTACTTC. The encoded protein is CASSRAGQLSYEQYF.

The table lists this clone with a few counts. This chain links TRBV7-2 with TRBJ2-1, with D perhaps TRBD2 (5 bases). V shed 3 bases and J shed 5 bases, with 11 bases lying between them. There are 14 residues in the CDR3. Germline CDR1 is SGHTA and CDR2 is FQGNSA. CDR3 sequence: CASSFTRGDNEQFF. The DNA of the CDR3 is TGTGCCAGCAGCTTTACCCGGGGAGACAATGAGCAGTTCTTC. Full variable domain (rest looked up from reference TRBV7-2 and TRBJ2-1): GAGVSQSPSNKVTEKGKDVELRCDPISGHTALYWYRQSLGQGLEFLIYFQGNSAPDKSGLPSDRFSAERTGGSVSTLTIQRTQQEDSAVYLCASSFTRGDNEQFFGPGTRLTVL.

The chain links TRBV7-9 to TRBJ2-1, with D possibly being TRBD2 (6 bases). CDR3 length: 12 residues. The V end lost 3 bases, the J end lost 9 bases, and 9 bases lay between the germline ends. Germline V lookup: CDR1 SEHNR, CDR2 FQNEAQ (reference sequence). The CDR3 protein is CASSLGLPEQFF. DNA of the CDR3: TGTGCCAGCAGCTTGGGACTTCCTGAGCAGTTCTTC.

This chain uses TRBV5-1 with TRBJ2-7; 12 bases match TRBD2. The J segment lost 1 base and the V segment lost 5 bases, leaving 4 bases of the junction unmatched. Germline V gene sequence: CDR1 SGHRS, CDR2 YFSETQ. The CDR3 contains 15 residues. Here the CDR3 DNA reads TGCGCCAGCAGTCGGACTAGCGGGGCATCCTACGAGCAGTACTTC. It encodes CASSRTSGASYEQYF. The variable domain in full, completed from reference TRBV5-1 and TRBJ2-7, reads KAGVTQTPRYLIKTRGQQVTLSCSPISGHRSVSWYQQTPGQGLQFLFEYFSETQRNKGNFPGRFSGRQFSNSRSEMNVSTLELGDSALYLCASSRTSGASYEQYFGPGTRLTVT.

CDR3 loop: CASSAGTSGRNEQFF. Here the CDR3 DNA reads TGTGCCAGCAGCGCGGGGACTAGCGGGAGAAATGAGCAGTTCTTC. The chain is built from TRBV11-3 and TRBJ2-1; 14 nucleotides line up with TRBD2. The CDR3 covers 15 residues. Germline CDR1 and CDR2: SGHNT and YENEEA. Trimming at V came to 5 bases and at J to 7 bases, leaving 4 bases not matched to a gene.

The rearrangement joins TRBV2 to TRBJ2-3; D not resolved. Germline CDR1 and CDR2: SNHLY and FYNNEI. The V end was cut by 8 bases, the J end by 0 bases, with 15 bases between. This CDR3 comprises 15 residues. Here the CDR3 DNA reads TGTGCCAGCGGAGATAGTACTTATAGCACAGATACGCAGTATTTT. Its translation is CASGDSTYSTDTQYF.

The chain is built from TRBV27 and TRBJ1-5, with D maybe TRBD1 (5 bases). Trimming took 3 bases from V and 2 from J, leaving 11 bases between them. Looked up from germline, CDR1 is MNHEY and CDR2 is SMNVEV (reference sequence). This CDR3 has 15 residues. The CDR3 loop reads CASSFDGGGNQPQHF. The DNA for the CDR3 is TGTGCCAGCAGTTTTGACGGGGGTGGCAATCAGCCCCAGCATTTT.

The chain joins TRBV6-1 to TRBJ2-1; D is undetermined. V was trimmed by 6 bases and J by 1 base, leaving 13 bases between them. The CDR3 length is 15 residues. From germline, CDR1 is MNHNS and CDR2 SASEGT. The CDR3: CASRVGGSSYNEQFF. DNA of the CDR3: TGTGCCAGCAGGGTTGGCGGTAGTTCCTACAATGAGCAGTTCTTC.

J is TRBJ1-2 and V is TRBV5-6; TRBD1 agrees at 10 bases. V was pared by 0 bases and J by 3 bases, with 5 bases of the junction left unmatched. CDR1 SGHDT and CDR2 YYEEEE come from the germline V gene. There are 16 residues in the CDR3. CDR3 sequence (DNA): TGTGCCAGCAGCTTGGTGACAGGGGGCGACTACTATGGCTACACCTTC. This encodes CASSLVTGGDYYGYTF.

The chain has TRBV29-1 and TRBJ2-3; no reliable D call. Trimming pared 6 bases from V and 0 bases from J, leaving 16 bases between. From germline, CDR1 is SQVTM and CDR2 ANQGSEA. CDR3 length: 15 amino acids. CDR3 DNA sequence: TGCAGCGTGAGCCGAGGCTCCTCTAGCACAGATACGCAGTATTTT. It is translated as CSVSRGSSSTDTQYF.

V usage is TRBV7-2 and J usage is TRBJ2-3; 7 nucleotides agree with TRBD2. Germline-derived CDR1 and CDR2 are SGHTA and FQGNSA. The CDR3 has 15 amino acids. With V trimmed by 2 bases and J by 2 bases, 4 bases remained unmatched. In DNA form, the CDR3 reads TGTGCCAGCAGCTTAAGGGACTATTACACAGATACGCAGTATTTT. Translating it yields CASSLRDYYTDTQYF.

This chain links TRBV10-1 with TRBJ1-1; D is undetermined. Germline V gene data show CDR1 as WNHNN and CDR2 as SYGVQD (reference sequence). CDR3 length: 13 amino acids. Trimming cost V 6 bases and J 0 bases, with 8 bases left between them. The CDR3 bases are TGCGCCAGCAGCCCACAGCTGAACACTGAAGCTTTCTTT. This codes for CASSPQLNTEAFF.